The 10 T cell receptor beta chains in this list originate from one sample, sequenced in a study of cytomegalovirus exposure and HLA in healthy donors. This PCR relied on a set of 60 Vbeta primers and 13 Jbeta primers. Clones were read by immunoSEQ multiplex PCR, and TCRdb kept only the in-frame ones, dropping some. The sample has 95,000 to 150,000 clones; roughly 70% are singletons. Material: PBMCs. The receptor set was obtained from a man aged 40-55 years in good health and CMV-seropositive.

V and J are TRBV18 and TRBJ2-5, with 10 bases that match TRBD2. Germline CDR1 KGHSH, CDR2 LQKENI. V lost 2 bases to trimming and J lost 5 bases; unmatched junction nucleotides: 2. The CDR3 runs 14 residues. Here the CDR3 DNA reads TGTGCCAGCTCACCAGGGACTAGCGCCGAGACCCAGTACTTC. Its translation: CASSPGTSAETQYF.

This sequence joins TRBV11-2 and TRBJ2-7; a possible D gene is TRBD2 (6 bases). Germline V CDR1 and CDR2: SGHAT, FQNNGV. V was pared by 2 bases and J by 1 base, with 12 bases between. This CDR3 is built from 15 residues. In DNA form, the CDR3 reads TGTGCCAGCAGCTTATCCCTAGCGTTGTCCTACGAGCAGTACTTC. Translating it yields CASSLSLALSYEQYF.

The gene calls are TRBV29-1 and TRBJ2-2; perhaps TRBD1 as D (5 bases). Trimming stripped 8 bases from V and 0 bases from J, with 10 bases between. Looked up from germline, CDR1 is SQVTM and CDR2 is ANQGSEA. The CDR3 runs 13 residues. CDR3 sequence: CSSGHSNTGELFF. CDR3 DNA: TGCAGCTCAGGACATTCGAACACCGGGGAGCTGTTTTTT.

The chain recombines TRBV2 with TRBJ1-5; D gene ambiguous. This CDR3 region has 14 residues. Germline assignment: CDR1 SNHLY and CDR2 FYNNEI. The V end lost 4 bases, the J end lost 5 bases, and 12 bases lay between the germline ends. CDR3 DNA sequence: TGTGCCAGCAGTGGTTTGACTGTCTATCAGCCCCAGCATTTT. Translating gives CASSGLTVYQPQHF. The full variable domain, completed using reference TRBV2 and TRBJ1-5, is EPEVTQTPSHQVTQMGQEVILRCVPISNHLYFYWYRQILGQKVEFLVSFYNNEISEKSEIFDDQFSVERPDGSNFTLKIRSTKLEDSAMYFCASSGLTVYQPQHFGDGTRLSIL.

The V gene is TRBV11-2, the J gene TRBJ2-7; maybe TRBD1 (5 bases). V was pared by 1 base and J by 5 bases, with 15 bases between. Per the germline V gene, CDR1 is SGHAT and CDR2 is FQNNGV. The CDR3 runs 15 residues. This CDR3 reads CASSLGRGRINEQYF. The CDR3 bases are TGTGCCAGCAGCTTAGGAAGGGGAAGGATTAACGAGCAGTACTTC.

The rearrangement uses TRBV19 and TRBJ2-7, with 12 nucleotides matching TRBD2. There are 17 residues in the CDR3. Germline V gives CDR1 LNHDA, CDR2 SQIVND (reference sequence). The ends lost 0 bases at V and 5 bases at J; junction bases unmatched: 8. CDR3 in DNA: TGTGCCAGTAGTATAGATCCGACGGCTAGCGGGAGGGACGAGCAGTACTTC. Protein: CASSIDPTASGRDEQYF.

This chain joins TRBV6-5 and TRBJ2-1; 7 positions agree with TRBD2. The germline V gene has CDR1 MNHEY and CDR2 SVGAGI. The V gene end was trimmed by 6 bases and the J gene end by 0 bases; junction bases not matched to a gene: 2. The CDR3 contains 14 residues. CDR3 sequence: CASRAGSSYNEQFF. The DNA of the CDR3 is TGTGCCAGCAGAGCGGGGAGCTCCTACAATGAGCAGTTCTTC.

The J gene is TRBJ2-2, the V gene TRBV5-4; 8 bases match TRBD1. Germline loops: CDR1 SGHNT, CDR2 YYREEE (reference sequence). The CDR3 totals 17 residues. The junction had 9 bases not matched to a gene; V was cut back by 0 bases and J by 5 bases. The CDR3 DNA reads as TGTGCCAGCAGCTTGGGTCAACAGGGGGGTATAACCGGGGAGCTGTTTTTT. Its translation: CASSLGQQGGITGELFF. Drawing the rest from reference TRBV5-4 and TRBJ2-2, the complete variable domain is ETGVTQSPTHLIKTRGQQVTLRCSSQSGHNTVSWYQQALGQGPQFIFQYYREEENGRGNFPPRFSGLQFPNYSSELNVNALELDDSALYLCASSLGQQGGITGELFFGEGSRLTVL.

V is TRBV6-5 and J is TRBJ1-1; tentatively, D is TRBD1 (6 bases). Germline loops: CDR1 MNHEY, CDR2 SVGAGI. This CDR3 comprises 13 residues. V was cut by 5 bases and J by 5 bases, with 12 bases left in between. CDR3 sequence (DNA): TGTGCCAGCAGTAACCCCAGGGGTACTGAAGCTTTCTTT. This gives the protein CASSNPRGTEAFF.

The chain couples TRBV28 to TRBJ2-3; D is perhaps TRBD2 (6 bases). The CDR3 contains 16 residues. V was clipped by 4 bases and J by 0 bases, with 14 bases between them. Germline CDR1 and CDR2: MDHEN and SYDVKM. This CDR3 is CASSSPGGTSTDTQYF. The CDR3 DNA sequence: TGTGCCAGCAGTTCCCCTGGGGGGACGAGCACAGATACGCAGTATTTT.